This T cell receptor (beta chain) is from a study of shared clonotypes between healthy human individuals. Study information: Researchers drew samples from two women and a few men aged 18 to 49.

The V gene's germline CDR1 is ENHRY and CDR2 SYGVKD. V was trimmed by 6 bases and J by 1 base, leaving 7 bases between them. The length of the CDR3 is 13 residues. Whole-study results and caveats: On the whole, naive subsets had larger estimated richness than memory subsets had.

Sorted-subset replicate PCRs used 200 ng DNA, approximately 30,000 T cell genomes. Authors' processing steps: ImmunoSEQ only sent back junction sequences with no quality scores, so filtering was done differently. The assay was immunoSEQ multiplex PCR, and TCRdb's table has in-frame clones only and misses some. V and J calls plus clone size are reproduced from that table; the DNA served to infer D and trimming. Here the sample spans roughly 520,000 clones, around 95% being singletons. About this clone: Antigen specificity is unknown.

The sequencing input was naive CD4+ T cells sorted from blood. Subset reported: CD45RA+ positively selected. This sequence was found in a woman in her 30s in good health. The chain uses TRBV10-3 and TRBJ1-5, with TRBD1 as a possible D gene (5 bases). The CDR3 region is CAIRRDSNQPQHF. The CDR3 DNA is TGTGCCATCAGGCGGGACAGCAATCAGCCCCAGCATTTT.